These T cell receptor beta chains were read from a single sample in a study of early T cells in non-severe SARS-CoV-2 infection. TCRdb independently ran MiXCR on the 5' RACE reads; one entry per CDR3 protein. Among approximately 90,000 distinct CDR3 sequences, more than 10% were seen once, and the ten largest hold 3.5% to 5%. The sample here was whole blood, taken at baseline. All receptors derive from an adult who was a healthcare worker with PCR-confirmed SARS-CoV-2 infection or an uninfected control (not recorded which). Each CDR3 is given with its conserved first and last residue. The D gene is left open where the match is weak. Rows may omit the clone size; those that give it use once, few, many or a size class.

>13|TRBJ2-2|few|TRBV7-8|-
TGTGCCTGTCAGGACTCGAACACCGGGGAGCTGTTTTTT
CACQDSNTGELFF
>13|TRBJ2-1|-|TRBV6-5|-
TGTGCCAGCAGTCCCACACGTTACAATGAGCAGTTCTTC
CASSPTRYNEQFF
>14|TRBJ1-3|-|TRBV20-1|-
TGCAGTGCCCATCATAGGATCTCTGGAAACACCATATATTTT
CSAHHRISGNTIYF
>12|TRBJ1-1|few|TRBV18|-
TGTGCCAGCTCACCAGTGGGTACTGAAGCTTTCTTT
CASSPVGTEAFF
>14|TRBJ2-7|-|TRBV18|TRBD1
TGTGCCAGCTCAAAGACAGGGCCGGACTACGAGCAGTACTTC
CASSKTGPDYEQYF
>15|TRBJ2-1|-|TRBV5-1|TRBD1
TGCGCCAGCAGCAACACGGGACAGTACTACAATGAGCAGTTCTTC
CASSNTGQYYNEQFF
>13|TRBJ1-6|few|TRBV28|-
TGTGCCAGCAGGCCTACCCTCGTTTCACCCCTCCACTTT
CASRPTLVSPLHF
>13|TRBJ2-5|few|TRBV5-1|-
TGCGCCAGCAGCTTAGGTGGGGATGCAACCCAGTACTTC
CASSLGGDATQYF
>14|TRBJ1-1|-|TRBV5-1|TRBD1
TGCGCCAGCAGCAAGGACAGGCCGAACACTGAAGCTTTCTTT
CASSKDRPNTEAFF
>17|TRBJ2-3|many|TRBV30|TRBD2
TGTGCCTGGAGTCCACTAGCGGATGAGTCTAGCACAGATACGCAGTATTTT
CAWSPLADESSTDTQYF
>16|TRBJ1-2|-|TRBV6-1|-
TGTGCCAGCAGTGAAAAAAGTGGGCGCTTAGACTATGGCTACACCTTC
CASSEKSGRLDYGYTF
>19|TRBJ2-1|-|TRBV11-2|TRBD2
TGTGCCAGCAGCTCGGACACCAATAGCGGGAGAGGGACGCACAATGAGCAGTTCTTC
CASSSDTNSGRGTHNEQFF
>16|TRBJ1-5|few|TRBV21-1|-
TGTGCCAGCAGGGCGGGAAGGGTAGTAGGTAGACAGCCCCAGCATTTT
CASRAGRVVGRQPQHF
>13|TRBJ2-3|once|TRBV13|-
TGTGCCAGCAGCCCTACCTCCCTGGCCGCGCAGTATTTT
CASSPTSLAAQYF
>15|TRBJ1-5|-|TRBV24-1|TRBD1
TGTGCCACCAGTCGGGCAGGGGGTAGCAATCAGCCCCAGCATTTT
CATSRAGGSNQPQHF
>15|TRBJ2-1|many|TRBV5-5|-
TGTGCCAGCAGCCCCGGACAGCTCCCCTACAATGAGCAGTTCTTC
CASSPGQLPYNEQFF
>14|TRBJ2-1|-|TRBV29-1|-
TGCAGCGGGGGACGGCCGGAAACCTACAATGAGCAGTTCTTC
CSGGRPETYNEQFF
>16|TRBJ2-7|many|TRBV28|TRBD2
TGTGCCAGCAGTTCTCCGGGACTAGCGGGGCACTTGGAGCAGTACTTC
CASSSPGLAGHLEQYF
>14|TRBJ2-1|-|TRBV11-3|-
TGTGCCAGCAGCTCCGGGGGGCCCAACAATGAGCAGTTCTTC
CASSSGGPNNEQFF
>14|TRBJ1-1|few|TRBV6-5|-
TGTGCCAGCAGTTACCGACAGACGAACACTGAAGCTTTCTTT
CASSYRQTNTEAFF
>16|TRBJ2-7|-|TRBV7-2|TRBD2
TGTGCCAGCAGCTTATCGACTAGCATTTACTCCTACGAGCAGTACTTC
CASSLSTSIYSYEQYF
>13|TRBJ2-1|-|TRBV3-1|TRBD1
TGTGCCAGCAGCCAAGGGGGACAGGGAACCCCGTTCTTC
CASSQGGQGTPFF
>15|TRBJ2-1|-|TRBV11-2|-
TGTGCCAGCAGCCCACAGGGTTCTGTATACAATGAGCAGTTCTTC
CASSPQGSVYNEQFF
>15|TRBJ2-7|few|TRBV9|-
TGTGCCAGCAGCGTTGGTGTCGCAGGCACCTACGAGCAGTACTTC
CASSVGVAGTYEQYF
>16|TRBJ2-4|few|TRBV3-1|-
TGTGCCAGCAGCCTGACAGGTCGAATAGCCAAAAACATTCAGTACTTC
CASSLTGRIAKNIQYF
>16|TRBJ1-4|few|TRBV6-5|-
TGTGCCAGCAGTTACGGGGCACCCGGGGCGTTAGAAAAACTGTTTTTT
CASSYGAPGALEKLFF
>17|TRBJ2-3|few|TRBV9|-
TGTGCCAGCAGCGTAGATTCCTGGACAGCCTACACAGATACGCAGTATTTT
CASSVDSWTAYTDTQYF
>16|TRBJ2-2|few|TRBV18|-
TGTGCCAGCTCACCCTTGGGGGCTCCCAACACCGGGGAGCTGTTTTTT
CASSPLGAPNTGELFF
>11|TRBJ1-1|few|TRBV7-9|-
TGTGCCAGCAGCTTCGACAGGGAAGCTTTCTTT
CASSFDREAFF
>12|TRBJ2-3|-|TRBV24-1|-
TGTGCCACCAGTCTCGCGGCAGATACGCAGTATTTT
CATSLAADTQYF
>13|TRBJ2-7|many|TRBV20-1|TRBD1
TGCAGTGCCGGGACAGATCGGTCCTACGAGCAGTACTTC
CSAGTDRSYEQYF
>14|TRBJ2-7|few|TRBV20-1|-
TGCAGTGCTAGAGACAGCAAGAGGATTTACGAGCAGTACTTC
CSARDSKRIYEQYF
>14|TRBJ2-5|few|TRBV2|-
TGTGCCAGCAGAAGACAGGGACTACAAGAGACCCAGTACTTC
CASRRQGLQETQYF
>14|TRBJ2-7|-|TRBV18|-
TGTGCCAGCTCACCTTCGTCCGGGGGGCGCGAGCAGTACTTC
CASSPSSGGREQYF
>16|TRBJ2-2|-|TRBV13|TRBD2
TGTGCCAGCAGCTTAGGCGGACTAGCGGGGGCCGGGGAGCTGTTTTTT
CASSLGGLAGAGELFF
>14|TRBJ2-7|-|TRBV11-2|-
TGTGCCAGCAGCTTAATCGCGGATCTTGGCGAGCAGTACTTC
CASSLIADLGEQYF
>18|TRBJ1-4|-|TRBV7-8|TRBD1
TGTGCCAGCAGCGCGAACCGGGACAGTCTTTTGTGGGATGAAAAACTGTTTTTT
CASSANRDSLLWDEKLFF
>14|TRBJ2-7|few|TRBV29-1|-
TGCAGCGTTGAAGGACGTAGTCCGACCTACGAGCAGTACTTC
CSVEGRSPTYEQYF
>16|TRBJ2-1|few|TRBV19|TRBD2
TGTGCCAGTAGTATCATACGGGGGGACTCCTACAATGAGCAGTTCTTC
CASSIIRGDSYNEQFF
>17|TRBJ2-3|-|TRBV7-8|-
TGTGCCAGCAGCTTCGGACATCCCCTCCTTAGCACAGATACGCAGTATTTT
CASSFGHPLLSTDTQYF
>12|TRBJ2-2|-|TRBV7-3|-
TGTGCCAGCAGTCACGACAGAGTGGAGCTGTTTTTT
CASSHDRVELFF
>12|TRBJ2-2|many|TRBV19|-
TGTGCCAGTAGTACGGGGTCCGGGGAGCTGTTTTTT
CASSTGSGELFF
>17|TRBJ1-5|-|TRBV20-1|TRBD1
TGCAGTGCTAGACTTTACTCGACAGGGGTGAACAATCAGCCCCAGCATTTT
CSARLYSTGVNNQPQHF
>13|TRBJ2-5|many|TRBV20-1|-
TGCAGTGCTAGGCGGGGGCGCGTAGAGACCCAGTACTTC
CSARRGRVETQYF
>15|TRBJ1-1|-|TRBV5-1|-
TGCGCCAGCAGCCCGCGACAGGTCCTGGGGACTGAAGCTTTCTTT
CASSPRQVLGTEAFF
>16|TRBJ2-3|-|TRBV11-2|TRBD1
TGTGCCAGCAGCTTAGGGACGGACAGGGTCACAGATACGCAGTATTTT
CASSLGTDRVTDTQYF
>17|TRBJ2-6|many|TRBV5-1|-
TGCGCCAGCAGCCCGGGACTTGACCGCTCTGGGGCCAACGTCCTGACTTTC
CASSPGLDRSGANVLTF
>16|TRBJ2-3|few|TRBV12-3/TRBV12-4|-
TGTGCCAGCAGTCCACTGTCCCCCCCTAGCACAGATACGCAGTATTTT
CASSPLSPPSTDTQYF
>17|TRBJ1-4|-|TRBV2|-
TGTGCCAGCAGACCTTCGATACTTGTCAGGATTAATGAAAAACTGTTTTTT
CASRPSILVRINEKLFF
>18|TRBJ2-3|-|TRBV19|TRBD2
TGTGCCAGTAGTATATCCAGGAAGGCTAGCGGGGGCGCAGATACGCAGTATTTT
CASSISRKASGGADTQYF
>14|TRBJ1-1|many|TRBV28|-
TGTGCCAGCAGTTTGGGGCAGGGCGTCACTGAAGCTTTCTTT
CASSLGQGVTEAFF
>15|TRBJ2-1|-|TRBV5-4|-
TGTGCCAGCAGCTTGGATGGCCAGGGAAACAATGAGCAGTTCTTC
CASSLDGQGNNEQFF
>16|TRBJ1-1|few|TRBV6-4|TRBD1
TGTGCCAGCAGTGAGGTCGACAGGGGCATGAACACTGAAGCTTTCTTT
CASSEVDRGMNTEAFF
>16|TRBJ2-3|-|TRBV6-5|-
TGTGCCAGCAGTTACCACAGGGCGGCATCCACAGATACGCAGTATTTT
CASSYHRAASTDTQYF
>20|TRBJ1-5|many|TRBV18|-
TGTGCCAGCTCACCCGCCCATAGGGGAGTACAGGGAAGGGGCAATCAGCCCCAGCATTTT
CASSPAHRGVQGRGNQPQHF
>14|TRBJ2-4|-|TRBV12-3/TRBV12-4|TRBD2
TGTGCCAGCAGTTTCCTAGCGGGAGCAAACATTCAGTACTTC
CASSFLAGANIQYF
>15|TRBJ2-7|-|TRBV4-1|TRBD1
TGCGCCAGCAGCCAAGGATTCGGACAGGGATACGAGCAGTACTTC
CASSQGFGQGYEQYF
>17|TRBJ1-2|-|TRBV19|-
TGTGCCAGTACCCCTAGGGGTAGAGGATCCTCTAACTATGGCTACACCTTC
CASTPRGRGSSNYGYTF
>15|TRBJ2-3|few|TRBV7-9|TRBD1
TGTGCCAGCAGCTTATGGAGACAGGGGATAGATACGCAGTATTTT
CASSLWRQGIDTQYF
>13|TRBJ1-5|few|TRBV27|-
TGTGCCAGCAGAGACAGACCTTCATGGCCCCAGCATTTT
CASRDRPSWPQHF